Reported below is one T cell receptor (beta chain). Its antigen is undetermined. The data were obtained in a study of T cells expressing NK-cell markers. Study in general: Source material for TCR beta repertoires consisted of sorted CD3+CD56+NKG2C+, CD3+CD56+NKG2C- and CD3+CD56-NKG2C+ T cells. HCMV seropositivity marked most of the eight sequenced donors; one was seronegative.

cDNA encoding TCR beta was synthesized via 5'RACE template switching incorporating UMIs. Reprocessing the 5' RACE reads, TCRdb reports a single entry for every CDR3 protein and omits DNA. The sample includes about 110,000 distinct CDR3 sequences. The CDR3 sequence is 15 residues long. The germline V gene has CDR1 SGHRS and CDR2 YFSETQ. Study-level results: There remained a lack of clarity about HCMV specificity of expanded NKG2C+ T cell clones.

The TCR comes from a woman aged 18-70 years in good health. Sample: blood T cells: a sorted CD56 or NKG2C T cell subset, CD4+ or CD8+ T cells, or bulk PBMC T cells (not recorded which). This chain joins TRBV5-1 and TRBJ1-2; TCRdb indicates TRBD1, and absent DNA this call remains unverified. CDR3 in amino acids: CASSSDRLLGYGYTF.